The following is a T cell receptor (beta chain) sequence with its context. The target of this receptor is not known. Base-call qualities are not available, and no considerably larger clone is one nucleotide away. This record comes from a study of long-term antiretroviral therapy in people with HIV (dated by TCRdb to 2021 to 2024). Study-wide context: The earliest samples were collected roughly a decade before the 2015 WHO recommendation for immediate ART, at a time when ART was usually postponed until CD4 counts fell. A total of 192 cryopreserved PBMC samples were contributed to the cohort by 30 adults with confirmed HIV infection, with samples collected serially over a mean of roughly six years (range 1-12). No cross-contamination during QIAcube processing turned up in test extractions that ran a monoclonal T-cell line alongside 30 to 35 polyclonal samples. Whether ART initiation and durable HIV suppression were associated with changes in peripheral blood TRB repertoire composition and diversity was tested in a retrospective serial study. Among the roughly 30 participants with HIV, approximately 10 were female. Results the study describes overall, beyond this receptor: Inferences about post-ART repertoire changes were limited because no data were available on ART adherence, viral resistance or therapy changes. A significant increase in TRB diversity was found to be associated with ART initiation, although TRB diversity was observed to remain significantly below that of transplant donor controls even after long-term ART. Expanded TRB clones identified before ART initiation dominated the repertoire at all time points, although this dominance fluctuated and declined in many PLHIV after ART. Narrower CDR3 length ranges were observed in HIV repertoires than in controls, and an antigen-experienced repertoire with only a slight naive shift after ART was suggested by the network structure. Owing to limited PBMC availability, only the TCR beta chain was sequenced, without alpha chain pairing. The samples span the years 2004 to 2017, and the ART regimens used at that time may not be as effective as current regimens. Because cell numbers in pre-ART samples were limited, unsorted PBMC were profiled instead of sorted CD4+ and CD8+ T cells.

Participants were included only if at least one PBMC sample before ART initiation and at least two post-ART samples were available. Treatment was received in the United States of America by all participants with HIV. Before DNA extraction, cryopreserved samples of about 1-10 million PBMC were thawed and washed. At the time of the earliest PBMC sample, participants with HIV were aged between about 20 and 54 years. PBMC samples from each participant spanned 1-4 timepoints before ART initiation and 2-8 timepoints after ART initiation, with a median of 7 samples. Serial HIV viral load, CD4+ T-cell count, ART history and demographic data were obtained for every participant. A Qiagen kit on a QIAcube was used to extract genomic DNA from unsorted PBMC, with samples processed in batches of 12. The immunoSEQ hsTCRB v3.0 assay was used at survey level resolution to sequence the TRB variable region. The target sequencing depth for TRB was about 40,000-55,000 T-cell genomes per sample. An Illumina MiSeq with a v3 150-cycle kit was used to sequence the pooled TRB libraries. Regarding the original processing steps: Analysis of repertoires was carried out in R inside a reproducible Nextflow workflow spanning QC, data transformation and analysis. LymphoSeq2, an R package for exploring AIRR-Seq data, was used to implement the custom analyses. A few samples yielding fewer than 5000 total TRB sequences were excluded, leaving about 190 analyzed HIV repertoires. Among the 188 retained HIV repertoires, about 60 were collected before ART initiation and fewer than 150 were collected after ART initiation. Repertoires were downsampled to 5000 TRB nucleotide sequences, with summary statistics averaged over 100 downsampling iterations. Only TRB sequences with CDR3 regions of at least seven amino acids were retained for analysis. Diversity was measured with a Shannon entropy-derived clonality score and the Gini coefficient. Repertoire networks linked the top 5000 CDR3 amino acid sequences whenever two sequences differed by an edit distance of one. For TRB CDR3 amino acid sequences, GLIPH2 was used to predict antigen specificity groups and MHC restriction. Known CMV, EBV, HIV or tissue antigen associations were flagged by matching CDR3 amino acid sequences against VDJdb and McPAS-TCR. Pre-ART, post-ART and control groups were compared with Wilcoxon signed-rank tests and Holm-Bonferroni correction. The immuneACCESS repertoire file appears here via TCRdb, limited to in-frame rearrangements. These files lack a portion of the clones; in checked studies, under half of the deficit traces to unresolved V genes, and the cause of the others is not known. V, J and clone size reflect that table, while D and trimming were determined from the DNA. A total of over 25,000 clones appear in this sample, 70% to 90% of them only once. Clones ranked in the top ten supply roughly 5% of the sample.

The TCR comes from a woman aged 25 to 39 with HIV. Sequenced material: unsorted PBMCs, taken 0.8 years after starting antiretroviral therapy.

The DNA is TGCGCCAGCAGCCAAGATTCCCCGGGACAGGGGAAAGATACGCAGTATTTT. The encoded protein is CASSQDSPGQGKDTQYF. The chain is made from TRBV4-1 and TRBJ2-3; 10 central bases correspond to TRBD1. The CDR3 starts with the cysteine, ends with the phenylalanine, and has 17 residues. CDR3 DNA is the only sequence kept; it has 51 bases, read in frame from the first base. For this chain, trimming is 0 bases at the V end and 5 bases at the J end, and the number of junction bases without a gene match is 8. Via the germline V gene, CDR1 is MGHRA and CDR2 YSYEKL.